Listed below are T cell receptor beta chains from one sample, sequenced in a study of shared clonotypes between healthy human individuals. Data came from immunoSEQ multiplex PCR; TCRdb stores just in-frame clones and leaves some out. The profile covers about 2,200,000 clones, with around 93% appearing a single time and about 1.8% taken by the ten largest. Sequences were obtained from naive CD8+ T cells from PBMCs. Receptors were obtained from a man younger than 35 in good health. Some clones in this sample may be carry-over from other donors' samples. CDR3s include the opening cysteine and the closing phenylalanine or tryptophan. The order of the fields is V gene, J gene, D gene, clone size, CDR3 protein, CDR3 DNA. D genes are given only for firm matches. Size tells how often a clone was seen (once, few, many) or the class of an expanded clone, and some rows leave it out.

TRBV13,TRBJ2-7,.,.,CASSSQGFNEQYF,TGTGCCAGCAGTTCCCAGGGCTTCAACGAGCAGTACTTC
TRBV4-2,TRBJ1-3,.,.,CASSQGIGSGNTIYF,TGTGCCAGCAGCCAAGGTATTGGCTCTGGAAACACCATATATTTT
TRBV27,TRBJ1-2,TRBD1,.,CASTRTGGNYGYTF,TGTGCCAGCACTAGGACAGGGGGCAACTATGGCTACACCTTC
TRBV10-2,TRBJ2-7,.,.,CASRNRGIDYEQYF,TGCGCCAGCAGAAATAGGGGCATAGACTACGAGCAGTACTTC
TRBV15,TRBJ1-1,.,.,CATSPGLEEAFF,TGTGCCACCAGCCCGGGACTGGAGGAAGCTTTCTTT
TRBV19,TRBJ2-7,.,once,CASSPVAGGSLTSSYEQYF,TGTGCCAGTAGTCCCGTGGCGGGCGGATCCCTCACGTCTTCCTACGAGCAGTACTTC
TRBV19,TRBJ2-7,TRBD2,.,CASSKTSGTYEQYF,TGTGCCAGTAGCAAGACTAGCGGGACCTACGAGCAGTACTTC
TRBV30,TRBJ1-1,.,.,CAWEGGSQAFF,TGTGCCTGGGAGGGGGGGTCTCAAGCTTTCTTT
TRBV15,TRBJ1-1,.,few,CATSRVGGANTEAFF,TGTGCCACCAGCAGAGTTGGGGGGGCGAACACTGAAGCTTTCTTT
TRBV27,TRBJ2-5,.,.,CASSFGERGTQYF,TGTGCCAGCAGTTTTGGGGAAAGGGGGACCCAGTACTTC
TRBV5-6,TRBJ2-1,.,.,CASSSRGVVSYNEQFF,TGTGCCAGCAGCTCTCGGGGAGTGGTCTCCTACAATGAGCAGTTCTTC
TRBV11-2,TRBJ2-1,TRBD1,.,CASSHPAGQGVGDEQFF,TGTGCCAGCAGCCACCCCGCTGGACAGGGGGTAGGCGATGAGCAGTTCTTC
TRBV11-2,TRBJ2-1,TRBD2,once,CASSLLGRAFSNEQFF,TGTGCCAGCAGCTTACTGGGGAGGGCCTTTTCGAATGAGCAGTTCTTC
TRBV7-9,TRBJ1-1,TRBD1,few,CASTLQPGQGSTEAFF,TGTGCCAGCACCCTCCAACCGGGACAGGGGAGCACTGAAGCTTTCTTT
TRBV5-4,TRBJ1-1,.,few,CASRVGGGTPEAFF,TGTGCCAGCAGGGTCGGAGGGGGGACCCCTGAAGCTTTCTTT
TRBV9,TRBJ2-3,.,.,CASSAQTGHPDTQYF,TGTGCCAGCAGCGCCCAAACAGGGCACCCAGATACGCAGTATTTT
TRBV7-6,TRBJ2-7,TRBD2,.,CASSLARAGGSSYEQYF,TGTGCCAGCAGCTTAGCGCGAGCGGGAGGAAGCTCCTACGAGCAGTACTTC
TRBV6-5,TRBJ1-4,.,.,CASSTIGSNEKLFF,TGTGCCAGCAGTACTATTGGGTCTAATGAAAAACTGTTTTTT
TRBV2,TRBJ1-2,.,few,CASSDQGLGNNYGYTF,TGTGCCAGCAGTGACCAGGGCCTGGGCAATAACTATGGCTACACCTTC
TRBV19,TRBJ2-3,TRBD2,once,CASSGAGGNTQYF,TGTGCCAGTAGTGGAGCGGGAGGCAATACGCAGTATTTT